The source of this T cell receptor (beta chain) is a study of T cells after yellow fever vaccination. 5'RACE template switching produced TCR cDNA carrying a universal primer site and UMIs. TCRdb passed the 5' RACE reads through MiXCR, listing each CDR3 protein once. The sample includes approximately 580,000 distinct CDR3 sequences, 17% seen only once; the top ten take 17%. The V gene lost 6 bases and the J gene lost 4 bases, with 8 bases spanning the gap. The CDR3 is made up of 11 amino acids. The germline V gene encodes CDR1 DFQATT and CDR2 SNEGSKA (reference sequence). This clonotype was seen a handful of times.

Source: PBMCs, taken 4 to 5 days after the first yellow fever vaccination. The J gene is TRBJ2-3, the V gene TRBV20-1; no clear D gene. This sequence was found in a man between 18 and 35 years old who received the YFV17D yellow fever vaccine. In nucleotides, the CDR3 is TGCAGTGCGCTGAACGCAGATACGCAGTATTTT. This codes for CSALNADTQYF.